Here is one TCR beta chain with its context. This table comes from immunoSEQ multiplex PCR, and its TCRdb copy is limited to in-frame clones, with some not included. This sample has under 95,000 clones, with roughly nine tenths found just once. The data stem from a study of T cell responses to AZD1222 COVID-19 vaccine. Trimming pared 0 bases from V and 10 bases from J, leaving 10 bases between. The V gene's germline CDR1 is MNHEY and CDR2 SMNVEV (reference sequence). The CDR3 sequence is 13 residues long. Specimen: peripheral blood, collected on day 0 of AZD1222 vaccination. This chain links TRBV27 with TRBJ2-1; D perhaps matches TRBD2 (6 bases). This clonotype originated in an adult in good health. The chain's CDR3 is CASSLSSRGEQFF. The CDR3 DNA is TGTGCCAGCAGTTTATCGAGTCGGGGGGAGCAGTTCTTC.